The 13 T cell receptor beta chains below were found in one sample sequenced in a study of blood T cell repertoires in COVID-19. Profiled with immunoSEQ multiplex PCR; TCRdb holds only in-frame clones, not every one. This table has nearly 30,000 clones, about 80% appearing once. The sequenced material came from peripheral blood. The source of these receptors is a woman in her 70s with acute or convalescent COVID-19.

The CDR3 nucleotides are TGTGCCAGCAACTATGGCCGGGACAGTAATTCACCCCTCCACTTT. This encodes CASNYGRDSNSPLHF. V gene TRBV7-3 combines with J gene TRBJ1-6; TRBD1 aligns across 7 bases. Trimming removed 7 bases from V and 6 bases from J; junction bases left unmatched: 9. Germline lookup yields CDR1 SGHTA and CDR2 FQGTGA. CDR3 length: 15 amino acids. Full variable domain (missing parts from reference TRBV7-3 and TRBJ1-6): GAGVSQTPSNKVTEKGKYVELRCDPISGHTALYWYRQSLGQGPEFLIYFQGTGAADDSGLPNDRFFAVRPEGSVSTLKIQRTERGDSAVYLCASNYGRDSNSPLHFGNGTRLTVT.

This rearrangement joins TRBV11-3 to TRBJ2-5, with 10 bases lining up with TRBD2. Germline V gene data show CDR1 as SGHNT and CDR2 as YENEEA. The CDR3 runs 15 residues. The ends lost 3 bases at V and 2 bases at J; junction bases unmatched: 3. CDR3 residues: CASSFGLAAQETQYF. The CDR3 DNA follows: TGTGCCAGCAGCTTCGGACTAGCGGCACAAGAGACCCAGTACTTC.

This clone was seen more than once but under ten times. The chain carries TRBV10-3 and TRBJ2-7, with D maybe TRBD1 (5 bases). CDR3 length: 14 amino acids. Germline loops: CDR1 ENHRY, CDR2 SYGVKD. V lost 8 bases to trimming and J lost 2 bases, with 16 bases between them. The CDR3 is CAIAQGLGPYEQYF. In DNA form, the CDR3 reads TGTGCCATCGCCCAGGGCCTCGGCCCCTACGAGCAGTACTTC.

The chain links TRBV6-5 to TRBJ2-1; a weak D match, TRBD2 (5 bases). CDR1 MNHEY and CDR2 SVGAGI come from the germline V gene. The CDR3 sequence is 13 residues long. V was trimmed by 2 bases and J by 6 bases, leaving 8 bases between them. This CDR3 reads CASSYGLGNEQFF. For the CDR3, the DNA is TGTGCCAGCAGTTACGGACTGGGCAATGAGCAGTTCTTC.

V is TRBV29-1 and J is TRBJ2-3; D gene ambiguous. Per germline, CDR1 SQVTM and CDR2 ANQGSEA. With 3 bases removed from V and 1 base from J, the gap between germline ends came to 8 bases. The CDR3 covers 13 residues. CDR3 nucleotide sequence: TGCAGCGTTGAGACATCCGGCACAGATACGCAGTATTTT. It specifies CSVETSGTDTQYF.

The CDR3 spells CSVEDPTVLSGGTQYF. DNA for the CDR3: TGCAGCGTTGAAGATCCCACGGTACTCAGCGGTGGTACGCAGTATTTT. The chain is built from TRBV29-1 and TRBJ2-3; D possibly corresponds to TRBD2 (5 bases). The CDR3 extends over 16 amino acids. V was cut by 0 bases and J by 8 bases, with 21 bases left in between. The germline CDR1 and CDR2 sequences are SQVTM and ANQGSEA.

The chain couples TRBV5-8 to TRBJ1-4; TRBD1 matches at 8 bases. CDR3 length: 18 residues. V trimming: 7 bases; J trimming: 0 bases; junction bases outside the gene matches: 14. The germline CDR1 and CDR2 sequences are SGHTS and YDEGEE. In DNA, the CDR3 is TGTGCCAGCTCGGGAAGACTTGGGACAGGAACAACTAATGAAAAACTGTTTTTT. Protein product: CASSGRLGTGTTNEKLFF.

The V gene is TRBV15, the J gene TRBJ2-1, with 7 bases identical to TRBD2. The germline CDR1 and CDR2 sequences are LNHNV and YYDKDF (reference sequence). Losses at the gene ends were 9 bases for V and 0 bases for J; bases not matched to a gene: 2. The CDR3 extends over 13 amino acids. In nucleotides, the CDR3 is TGTGCCACGCTAGCGGCCTCCTACAATGAGCAGTTCTTC. Protein sequence: CATLAASYNEQFF.

This chain links TRBV28 with TRBJ1-1; TRBD1 matches at 8 bases. This CDR3 comprises 15 residues. Germline lookup yields CDR1 MDHEN and CDR2 SYDVKM. V was pared by 5 bases and J by 5 bases, with 10 bases of the junction left unmatched. Here the CDR3 reads CASSDPRGLGTEAFF. The CDR3 bases are TGTGCCAGCAGTGACCCCAGGGGGCTGGGTACTGAAGCTTTCTTT.

The V gene is TRBV19, the J gene TRBJ2-7, with TRBD1 identical over 8 bases. From germline, CDR1 is LNHDA and CDR2 SQIVND (reference sequence). This CDR3 region has 15 residues. Trimming took 5 bases from V and 2 from J; bases not matched to a gene: 8. CDR3 bases: TGTGCCAGTAGTCTTCAAGACAGGGGCCCCTACGAGCAGTACTTC. Translation gives CASSLQDRGPYEQYF.

CDR3 in DNA: TGTGCCAGCAGCCCCCGGGAAGCGAACACTGAAGCTTTCTTT. As protein: CASSPREANTEAFF. The chain combines TRBV3-1 (or the pseudogene TRBV3-2) with TRBJ1-1; D uncertain. Trimming removed 4 bases from V and 1 base from J, with 10 bases in between. The CDR3 is 14 residues long. The germline CDR1 and CDR2 sequences are LGHDT and YNNKEL (reference sequence).

The chain is built from TRBV3-1 (or the pseudogene TRBV3-2) and TRBJ1-4, with D tentatively TRBD1 (5 bases). Germline values: CDR1 LGHDT, CDR2 YNNKEL (reference sequence). V was trimmed by 1 base and J by 0 bases, leaving 6 bases between them. The CDR3 runs to 15 residues. As DNA, the CDR3 is TGTGCCAGCAGCCAAGGGGGGGCAACTAATGAAAAACTGTTTTTT. It encodes CASSQGGATNEKLFF.

The gene calls are TRBV19 and TRBJ2-3; 13 nucleotides match TRBD2. In germline, CDR1 is LNHDA, CDR2 SQIVND (reference sequence). The CDR3 consists of 16 residues. Losses at the gene ends were 4 bases for V and 3 bases for J; bases not matched to a gene: 4. The CDR3 region has the DNA TGTGCCAGTAGTACACGGACTAGCGGGGGAACAGATACGCAGTATTTT. Translated, it gives CASSTRTSGGTDTQYF.